Presented here are 9 T cell receptor beta chains from one specimen sequenced in a study of blood T cell repertoires in COVID-19. Using immunoSEQ multiplex PCR, the repertoire was profiled, and TCRdb retains in-frame clones only, with some absent. The repertoire has hundreds of thousands of clones, 89% of them found once; the top ten carry approximately 3%. Input material: peripheral blood. These receptor sequences come from a woman aged 25 to 45 with COVID-19, enrolled during active disease.

For the CDR3, the DNA is TGTGCCAGTAGTAACACGTGGACTGAAGCTTTCTTT. The encoded protein is CASSNTWTEAFF. The rearrangement links TRBV19 to TRBJ1-1; D unclear. Trimming removed 4 bases from V and 5 bases from J, with 8 bases in between. Germline CDR1 is LNHDA and CDR2 is SQIVND (reference sequence). The CDR3 is 12 amino acids.

The count of this clone is one. V usage is TRBV4-2 and J usage is TRBJ2-3, with 14 bases identical to TRBD2. Germline loops: CDR1 LGHNA, CDR2 YNFKEQ. Trimming took 0 bases from V and 2 from J; bases not matched to a gene: 10. The CDR3 has 20 residues. The CDR3 reads CASSQESYRLAGGPTDTQYF. Here the CDR3 DNA reads TGTGCCAGCAGCCAAGAATCTTATAGACTAGCGGGGGGGCCCACAGATACGCAGTATTTT.

The chain links TRBV24-1 to TRBJ2-1; tentatively, D is TRBD2 (6 bases). This CDR3 is built from 17 residues. Trimming cost V 3 bases and J 2 bases, with 16 bases left between them. CDR1 and CDR2 from the germline V gene are KGHDR and SFDVKD. CDR3 region: CATSDTRLGGTYNEQFF. CDR3 nucleotides: TGTGCCACCAGTGATACCCGATTGGGCGGGACCTACAATGAGCAGTTCTTC.

This chain uses TRBV9 with TRBJ2-1; tentatively, D is TRBD2 (6 bases). CDR1 and CDR2 from the germline V gene are SGDLS and YYNGEE. The length of the CDR3 is 16 residues. Trimming removed 4 bases from V and 9 bases from J, with 23 bases in between. This CDR3 reads CASSPLGGVISGEQFF. CDR3 in DNA: TGTGCCAGCAGCCCTCTGGGCGGGGTGATTTCGGGTGAGCAGTTCTTC. Full variable domain (outside the CDR3, taken from reference TRBV9 and TRBJ2-1): DSGVTQTPKHLITATGQRVTLRCSPRSGDLSVYWYQQSLDQGLQFLIQYYNGEERAKGNILERFSAQQFPDLHSELNLSSLELGDSALYFCASSPLGGVISGEQFFGPGTRLTVL.

This chain joins TRBV29-1 and TRBJ2-6; TRBD1 might be the D (6 bases). The V end lost 2 bases, the J end lost 0 bases, and 8 bases lay between the germline ends. The length of the CDR3 is 15 residues. From germline, CDR1 is SQVTM and CDR2 ANQGSEA. As DNA, the CDR3 is TGCAGCGTTGAAACAGGGAACTCTGGGGCCAACGTCCTGACTTTC. Translating it yields CSVETGNSGANVLTF.

The V gene is TRBV10-3, the J gene TRBJ1-1; 7 positions match TRBD1. From germline, CDR1 is ENHRY and CDR2 SYGVKD. V lost 9 bases to trimming and J lost 2 bases; unmatched junction nucleotides: 3. This CDR3 comprises 12 residues. As DNA, the CDR3 is TGTGCCATGGGGACAGACAACACTGAAGCTTTCTTT. Translated, it gives CAMGTDNTEAFF.

CDR3 residues: CASSQLVAGPTDTQYF. The CDR3 DNA follows: TGTGCCAGCAGCCAGCTTGTAGCGGGGCCCACAGATACGCAGTATTTT. V gene TRBV28 combines with J gene TRBJ2-3, with 8 bases fitting TRBD2. J was trimmed by 2 bases and V by 6 bases; bases with no gene match: 10. This CDR3 spans 16 amino acids. Germline-derived CDR1 and CDR2 are MDHEN and SYDVKM.

The chain links TRBV27 to TRBJ1-2; 11 bases line up with TRBD1. This CDR3 is 16 amino acids long. The germline V gene encodes CDR1 MNHEY and CDR2 SMNVEV (reference sequence). Germline trimming cut 6 bases from V and 3 bases from J; bases unmatched to any gene: 9. CDR3 nucleotides: TGTGCCAGCAGCCTCGGACAGGGGGCGTTTGACTATGGCTACACCTTC. Translating gives CASSLGQGAFDYGYTF.

The CDR3 coding sequence is TGTGCCAGCAATAGCGGGGGGTATAGCACAGATACGCAGTATTTT. It yields the protein CASNSGGYSTDTQYF. This chain connects TRBV27 to TRBJ2-3, with TRBD2 matching over 10 bases. The CDR3 consists of 15 residues. Germline V gives CDR1 MNHEY, CDR2 SMNVEV (reference sequence). The J segment lost 0 bases and the V segment lost 7 bases, leaving 4 bases of the junction unmatched.